Listed here are 18 T cell receptor beta chains from one sample, sequenced in a study of OX40 agonist ivuxolimab in advanced cancers. Clones were read by immunoSEQ multiplex PCR, and TCRdb kept only the in-frame ones, dropping some. The sample has thousands of clones; over 60% are singletons. This specimen consisted of CD4+ or CD8+ T cells sorted from blood, obtained in a trial of the OX40 agonist ivuxolimab. The receptors shown here come from an adult with an advanced solid tumor such as melanoma, head and neck, liver or kidney cancer.

The chain joins TRBV4-3 to TRBJ1-1, with a tentative D call TRBD1 (6 bases). Trimming removed 8 bases from V and 1 base from J, with 11 bases in between. Germline CDR1 LGHNA, CDR2 YSLEER. There are 13 residues in the CDR3. CDR3 in DNA: TGCGCCAGCGGACGAGGGGGGAACACTGAAGCTTTCTTT. Translating gives CASGRGGNTEAFF.

The chain employs TRBV4-3 and TRBJ1-4; D is possibly TRBD1 (6 bases). The germline gives CDR1 LGHNA, CDR2 YSLEER. V dropped 1 base and J dropped 7 bases, with 10 bases sitting between them. This CDR3 is 14 amino acids long. CDR3 coding DNA: TGCGCCAGCAGCCAAGGCGGGGGGCTTGAAAAACTGTTTTTT. It translates to CASSQGGGLEKLFF.

The chain employs TRBV5-6 and TRBJ2-2, with D hard to call. V gave up 1 base and J gave up 5 bases, with 6 bases separating them. The V gene's germline CDR1 is SGHDT and CDR2 YYEEEE. This CDR3 is 13 amino acids long. The CDR3 DNA is TGTGCCAGCAGCTTGTTTAGAACCGGGGAGCTGTTTTTT. Translated, it gives CASSLFRTGELFF.

The rearrangement links TRBV7-9 to TRBJ2-3; 7 nucleotides line up with TRBD2. The CDR3 extends over 15 amino acids. Germline V gives CDR1 SEHNR, CDR2 FQNEAQ (reference sequence). After removal of 5 bases from V and 3 bases from J, the junction contained 8 bases not matched to a gene. CDR3 nucleotides: TGTGCCAGCAGCCTAAGCGGGACTACAACAGATACGCAGTATTTT. It encodes CASSLSGTTTDTQYF.

The J gene is TRBJ2-7, the V gene TRBV7-2; 9 bases agree with TRBD2. Losses at the gene ends were 3 bases for V and 2 bases for J; bases not matched to a gene: 2. The CDR3 has 14 residues. Germline V CDR1 and CDR2: SGHTA, FQGNSA. In nucleotides, the CDR3 is TGTGCCAGCAGCTTTAGCGGGGGCACCTACGAGCAGTACTTC. This translates into CASSFSGGTYEQYF.

The chain employs TRBV29-1 and TRBJ2-7, with 7 bases aligning to TRBD2. The CDR3 covers 11 residues. V was clipped by 7 bases and J by 5 bases; unmatched bases: 5. Germline CDR1 is SQVTM and CDR2 is ANQGSEA. The CDR3 reads CSAREGHEQYF. CDR3 DNA: TGCAGCGCCAGGGAGGGGCACGAGCAGTACTTC.

The chain combines TRBV9 with TRBJ2-1; the match to TRBD2 covers 14 bases. Germline assignment: CDR1 SGDLS and CDR2 YYNGEE. Trimming at V came to 3 bases and at J to 8 bases, leaving 7 bases not matched to a gene. The CDR3 runs 16 residues. CDR3 sequence (DNA): TGTGCCAGCAGCGATGCCTTGACTAGCGGGAGGGATGAGCAGTTCTTC. Protein product: CASSDALTSGRDEQFF.

By share of the sample, this clone is medium-sized (0.01 to 0.1%). J is TRBJ2-2 and V is TRBV29-1; the D is unclear. The CDR3 sequence is 14 residues long. CDR1 and CDR2 (germline): SQVTM, ANQGSEA. Trimming shortened V by 4 bases and J by 6 bases, and 15 bases separated the two germline ends. CDR3 coding DNA: TGCAGCGTTGTGTTATTAGTTGGGGCCGGGGAGCTGTTTTTT. As protein: CSVVLLVGAGELFF.

This clone was picked up a small number of times. J is TRBJ1-5 and V is TRBV10-3, with D unresolved. Germline V CDR1 and CDR2: ENHRY, SYGVKD. The V end was cut by 0 bases, the J end by 4 bases, with 7 bases between. CDR3 size: 14 residues. The DNA for the CDR3 is TGTGCCATCAGTGAGTCGATTGGGAATCAGCCCCAGCATTTT. Protein product: CAISESIGNQPQHF.

The V gene is TRBV5-4, the J gene TRBJ2-7, with D unclear. Germline V gives CDR1 SGHNT, CDR2 YYREEE (reference sequence). CDR3 length: 14 residues. With 4 bases removed from V and 1 base from J, the gap between germline ends came to 12 bases. The CDR3 loop reads CASSIRQGSYEQYF. As DNA, the CDR3 is TGTGCCAGCAGCATCCGACAAGGGTCCTACGAGCAGTACTTC. The full variable domain, completed using reference TRBV5-4 and TRBJ2-7, is ETGVTQSPTHLIKTRGQQVTLRCSSQSGHNTVSWYQQALGQGPQFIFQYYREEENGRGNFPPRFSGLQFPNYSSELNVNALELDDSALYLCASSIRQGSYEQYFGPGTRLTVT.

The chain carries TRBV4-1 and TRBJ2-1; D may correspond to TRBD1 or TRBD2 (5 bases each). V lost 5 bases and J lost 0, with 11 bases in between. This CDR3 has 15 amino acids. CDR1 is MGHRA, CDR2 YSYEKL, per germline. CDR3 DNA: TGCGCCAGCAGCTATACAGGAGGCTCCTACAATGAGCAGTTCTTC. It translates to CASSYTGGSYNEQFF.

This clone has more than one count but fewer than ten. V and J are TRBV19 and TRBJ2-1; D is tentatively TRBD1 or TRBD2 (5 bases each). The CDR3 runs 14 residues. Germline CDR1 and CDR2: LNHDA and SQIVND (reference sequence). V was cut by 4 bases and J by 8 bases, with 15 bases left in between. CDR3 loop: CASSNGGWEYEQFF. The DNA of the CDR3 is TGTGCCAGTAGTAATGGGGGATGGGAGTATGAGCAGTTCTTC. The whole variable domain, remainder taken from reference TRBV19 and TRBJ2-1, is DGGITQSPKYLFRKEGQNVTLSCEQNLNHDAMYWYRQDPGQGLRLIYYSQIVNDFQKGDIAEGYSVSREKKESFPLTVTSAQKNPTAFYLCASSNGGWEYEQFFGPGTRLTVL.

V and J are TRBV21-1 and TRBJ1-6. TRBV21-1 is given as a pseudogene. The CDR3 totals 14 residues. The DNA for the CDR3 is TGTGCCAGGACTACAGTGATCTCGAATTCACCCCTCCACTTT. Translating gives CARTTVISNSPLHF.

The V and J genes are TRBV7-3 and TRBJ2-4, with 12 bases that match TRBD1. This CDR3 comprises 17 residues. J lost 3 bases, V lost 5 bases, and 8 bases had no gene match. Germline lookup yields CDR1 SGHTA and CDR2 FQGTGA. In DNA, the CDR3 is TGTGCCAGCAGCCCTGGGACAGGGGGCCGGAGCAAAAACATTCAGTACTTC. Translated, it gives CASSPGTGGRSKNIQYF. Full variable domain (outside the CDR3, taken from reference TRBV7-3 and TRBJ2-4): GAGVSQTPSNKVTEKGKYVELRCDPISGHTALYWYRQSLGQGPEFLIYFQGTGAADDSGLPNDRFFAVRPEGSVSTLKIQRTERGDSAVYLCASSPGTGGRSKNIQYFGAGTRLSVL.

The chain joins TRBV4-3 to TRBJ1-6; 8 bases map to TRBD1. Trimming cost V 1 base and J 6 bases; bases outside gene matches: 8. Per germline, CDR1 LGHNA and CDR2 YSLEER. The CDR3 sequence is 17 residues long. As DNA, the CDR3 is TGCGCCAGCAGCCAAGGGACAGGGACACTTACTAATTCACCCCTCCACTTT. It specifies CASSQGTGTLTNSPLHF.

The chain combines TRBV11-2 with TRBJ2-3; 13 nucleotides line up with TRBD2. V lost 0 bases and J lost 3; bases outside the gene matches: 3. This CDR3 has 17 amino acids. Germline loops: CDR1 SGHAT, CDR2 FQNNGV. DNA for the CDR3: TGTGCCAGCAGCTTAGACGGACTAGCGGGGGTGACAGATACGCAGTATTTT. Protein sequence: CASSLDGLAGVTDTQYF.

The chain couples TRBV2 to TRBJ2-1; unclear D gene. This CDR3 spans 15 amino acids. With 7 bases removed from V and 3 bases from J, the gap between germline ends came to 16 bases. The germline V gene encodes CDR1 SNHLY and CDR2 FYNNEI. The CDR3 DNA sequence: TGTGCCAGCATTTCGACGCAGAAGGGCTACAATGAGCAGTTCTTC. It yields the protein CASISTQKGYNEQFF. Drawing the rest from reference TRBV2 and TRBJ2-1, the complete variable domain is EPEVTQTPSHQVTQMGQEVILRCVPISNHLYFYWYRQILGQKVEFLVSFYNNEISEKSEIFDDQFSVERPDGSNFTLKIRSTKLEDSAMYFCASISTQKGYNEQFFGPGTRLTVL.

The V call is TRBV7-2, the J call TRBJ2-3; no reliable D call. Germline CDR1 is SGHTA and CDR2 is FQGNSA. The CDR3 is made up of 15 amino acids. V lost 5 bases to trimming and J lost 2 bases, with 14 bases between them. CDR3 sequence reads: CASSPTPQPTDTQYF. The DNA of the CDR3 is TGTGCCAGCAGCCCTACTCCCCAACCCACAGATACGCAGTATTTT.